The 6 T cell receptor beta chains below come from one sample, sequenced in a study of naive and memory T cell subsets. What these receptors recognize is not known. Whole-study findings and limits: Possibly reflecting memory cells re-expressing CD45RA, a few larger clonotypes occurred in naive repertoires, especially CD8.

Both TRBC1 and TRBC2 were covered by a beta constant-region primer of two equimolar oligonucleotides. The ligated cDNA underwent four PCR rounds using SP2 and nested alpha and beta constant-region primers. MiXCR was run by TCRdb on the UMI-ligation and nested PCR reads, yielding one entry per CDR3 protein. The data show about 100,000 distinct CDR3 sequences, about 14% seen once. The specimen sequenced was naive CD8+ T cells from blood. The receptor set was obtained from a human donor in good health.

Many counts were recorded for this clonotype. The chain has TRBV12-3 or TRBV12-4 and TRBJ1-1; 7 nucleotides agree with TRBD1. The CDR3 is made up of 15 amino acids. With 4 bases clipped from V and 3 bases from J, the junction kept 8 bases outside the gene matches. The DNA of the CDR3 is TGTGCCAGCAGTTCGCGGGACAGCGGTCACACTGAAGCTTTCTTT. It codes for CASSSRDSGHTEAFF.

This clonotype was picked up many times. This chain joins TRBV4-1 and TRBJ2-1, with 11 bases fitting TRBD2. Trimming removed 7 bases from V and 6 bases from J; junction bases left unmatched: 5. In germline, CDR1 is MGHRA, CDR2 YSYEKL. The CDR3 has 14 amino acids. The CDR3 region has the DNA TGCGCCAGCATGAGTCTAGCGGGGGGCAATGAGCAGTTCTTC. Amino acid sequence: CASMSLAGGNEQFF.

This clonotype was counted between two and nine times. The rearrangement uses TRBV14 and TRBJ2-1, with D possibly being TRBD2 (5 bases). Germline CDR1 SGHDN, CDR2 FVKESK. With 1 base removed from V and 0 bases from J, the gap between germline ends came to 7 bases. This CDR3 spans 15 amino acids. CDR3 in amino acids: CASSQAGSSYNEQFF. In DNA, the CDR3 is TGTGCCAGCAGCCAAGCGGGAAGCTCCTACAATGAGCAGTTCTTC. Full variable domain (remainder filled in from reference TRBV14 and TRBJ2-1): EAGVTQFPSHSVIEKGQTVTLRCDPISGHDNLYWYRRVMGKEIKFLLHFVKESKQDESGMPNNRFLAERTGGTYSTLKVQPAELEDSGVYFCASSQAGSSYNEQFFGPGTRLTVL.

This clonotype was seen more than once but under ten times. This chain uses TRBV6-2 or TRBV6-3 with TRBJ2-2; D remains ambiguous. The V and J ends lost 0 bases and 6 bases respectively, with 5 bases between them. This CDR3 is 13 amino acids long. CDR1 and CDR2 (germline): MNHEY, SVGEGT. CDR3 nucleotide sequence: TGTGCCAGCAGTTACTCGTCCCCCGGGGAGCTGTTTTTT. It codes for CASSYSSPGELFF.

The J gene is TRBJ2-1, the V gene TRBV24-1; TRBD1 might be the D (5 bases). This CDR3 is 16 amino acids long. V was cut by 2 bases and J by 9 bases, with 19 bases left in between. Germline CDR1 reads KGHDR; CDR2 reads SFDVKD. CDR3 amino acids: CATSDWGGNQYAEQFF. As DNA, the CDR3 is TGTGCCACCAGTGATTGGGGCGGAAACCAATATGCTGAGCAGTTCTTC.

This clonotype was counted only a few times. This chain connects TRBV7-9 to TRBJ1-1; tentative D call: TRBD1 (5 bases). CDR3 size: 13 residues. V dropped 5 bases and J dropped 0 bases, with 7 bases sitting between them. Germline values: CDR1 SEHNR, CDR2 FQNEAQ (reference sequence). CDR3 DNA: TGTGCCAGCAGCGACAGTCTGAACACTGAAGCTTTCTTT. Its protein is CASSDSLNTEAFF.